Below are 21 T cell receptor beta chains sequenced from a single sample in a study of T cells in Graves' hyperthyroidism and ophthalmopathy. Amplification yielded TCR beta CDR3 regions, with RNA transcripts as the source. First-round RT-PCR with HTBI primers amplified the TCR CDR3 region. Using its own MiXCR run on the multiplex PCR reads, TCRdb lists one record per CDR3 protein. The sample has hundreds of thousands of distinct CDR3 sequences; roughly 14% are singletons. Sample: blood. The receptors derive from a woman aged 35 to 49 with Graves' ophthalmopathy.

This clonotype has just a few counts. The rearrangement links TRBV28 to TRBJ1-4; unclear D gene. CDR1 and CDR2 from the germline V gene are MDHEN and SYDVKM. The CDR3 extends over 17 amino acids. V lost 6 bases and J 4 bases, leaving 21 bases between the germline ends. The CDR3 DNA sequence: TGTGCCAGCAGCCCGACTCGTTATGCGGGGATTAATGAAAAACTGTTTTTT. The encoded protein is CASSPTRYAGINEKLFF.

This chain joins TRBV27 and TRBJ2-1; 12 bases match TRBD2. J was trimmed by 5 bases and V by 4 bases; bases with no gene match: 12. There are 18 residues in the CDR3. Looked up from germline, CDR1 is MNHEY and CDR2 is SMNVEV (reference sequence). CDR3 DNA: TGTGCCAGCAGTTCTAGCGGGAGGGTAAAAACGGAGCACAATGAGCAGTTCTTC. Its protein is CASSSSGRVKTEHNEQFF.

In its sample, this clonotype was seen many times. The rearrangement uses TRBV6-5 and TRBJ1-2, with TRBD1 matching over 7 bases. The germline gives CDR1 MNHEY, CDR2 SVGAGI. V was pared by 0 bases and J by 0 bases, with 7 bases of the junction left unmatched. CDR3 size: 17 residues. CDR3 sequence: CASSYSNAGGPNYGYTF. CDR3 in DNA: TGTGCCAGCAGTTACTCGAACGCAGGGGGGCCTAACTATGGCTACACCTTC.

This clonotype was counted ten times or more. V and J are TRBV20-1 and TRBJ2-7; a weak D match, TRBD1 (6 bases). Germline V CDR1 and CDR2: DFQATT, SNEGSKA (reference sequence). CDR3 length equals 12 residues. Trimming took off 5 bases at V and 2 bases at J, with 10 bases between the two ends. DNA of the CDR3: TGCAGTGCTCCAGAGGGGGCCTACGAGCAGTACTTC. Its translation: CSAPEGAYEQYF.

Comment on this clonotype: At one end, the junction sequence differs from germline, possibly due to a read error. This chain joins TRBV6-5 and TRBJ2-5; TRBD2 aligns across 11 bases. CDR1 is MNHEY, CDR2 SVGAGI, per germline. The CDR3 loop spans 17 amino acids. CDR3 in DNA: TGTGCCAGCAGTTACTCGCCAACTAGCGGGGGCCAAGGGACCCAGTACTTC. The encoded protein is CASSYSPTSGGQGTQYF.

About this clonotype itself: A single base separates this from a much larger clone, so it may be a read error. CDR3 DNA sequence: TGTGCCCGGAGAAGACACGGGAACACTGAAGCTTTCTTT. It codes for CARRRHGNTEAFF. The chain links TRBV30 to TRBJ1-1, with unresolved D. CDR3 length equals 13 residues. CDR1 and CDR2 from the germline V gene are GTSNPN and SVGIG (reference sequence).

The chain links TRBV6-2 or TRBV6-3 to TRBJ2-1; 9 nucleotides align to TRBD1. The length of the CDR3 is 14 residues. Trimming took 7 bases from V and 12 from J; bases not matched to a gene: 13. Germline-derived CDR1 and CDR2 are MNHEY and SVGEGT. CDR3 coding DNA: TGTGCCAGCACCTACCCCGGACAGGGGAAGAGGCAGTTCTTC. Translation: CASTYPGQGKRQFF.

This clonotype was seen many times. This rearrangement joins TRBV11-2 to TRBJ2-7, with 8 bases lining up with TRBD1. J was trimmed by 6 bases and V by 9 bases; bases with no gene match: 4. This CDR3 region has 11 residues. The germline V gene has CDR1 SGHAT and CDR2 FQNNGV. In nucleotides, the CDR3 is TGTGCCAGTGGGACAGGCCTCGAGCAGTACTTC. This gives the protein CASGTGLEQYF.

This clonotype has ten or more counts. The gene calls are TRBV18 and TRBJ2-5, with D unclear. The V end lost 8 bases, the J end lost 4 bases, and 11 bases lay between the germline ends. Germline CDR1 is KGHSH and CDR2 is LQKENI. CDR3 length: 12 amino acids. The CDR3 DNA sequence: TGTGCCAGCCTCGGACCGGGAGAGACCCAGTACTTC. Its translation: CASLGPGETQYF.

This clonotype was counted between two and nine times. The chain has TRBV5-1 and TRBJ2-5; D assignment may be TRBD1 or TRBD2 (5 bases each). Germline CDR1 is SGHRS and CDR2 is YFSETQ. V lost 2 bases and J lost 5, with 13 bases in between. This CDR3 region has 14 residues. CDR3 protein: CASSFGQGSETQYF. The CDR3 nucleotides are TGCGCCAGCAGCTTCGGACAAGGGAGTGAGACCCAGTACTTC. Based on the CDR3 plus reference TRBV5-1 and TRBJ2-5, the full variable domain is KAGVTQTPRYLIKTRGQQVTLSCSPISGHRSVSWYQQTPGQGLQFLFEYFSETQRNKGNFPGRFSGRQFSNSRSEMNVSTLELGDSALYLCASSFGQGSETQYFGPGTRLLVL.

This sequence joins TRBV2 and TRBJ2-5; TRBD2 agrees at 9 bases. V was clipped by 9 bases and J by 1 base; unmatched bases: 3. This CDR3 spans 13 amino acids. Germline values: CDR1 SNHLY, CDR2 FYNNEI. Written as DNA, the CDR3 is TGTGCCAGGACTAGCGGAACCCAAGAGACCCAGTACTTC. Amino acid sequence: CARTSGTQETQYF.

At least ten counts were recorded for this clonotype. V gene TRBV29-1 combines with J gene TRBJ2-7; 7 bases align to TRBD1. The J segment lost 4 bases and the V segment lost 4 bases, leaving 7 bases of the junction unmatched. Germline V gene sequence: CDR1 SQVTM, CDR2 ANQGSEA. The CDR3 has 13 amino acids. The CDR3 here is CSVAGQHAYEQYF. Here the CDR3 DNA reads TGCAGCGTTGCGGGACAGCATGCTTACGAGCAGTACTTC.

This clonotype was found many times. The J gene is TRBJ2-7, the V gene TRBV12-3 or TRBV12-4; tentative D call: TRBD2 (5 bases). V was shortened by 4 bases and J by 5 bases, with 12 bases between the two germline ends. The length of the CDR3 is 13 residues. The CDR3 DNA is TGTGCCAGCAGTTCCTGGCTAGCTAACGAGCAGTACTTC. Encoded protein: CASSSWLANEQYF.

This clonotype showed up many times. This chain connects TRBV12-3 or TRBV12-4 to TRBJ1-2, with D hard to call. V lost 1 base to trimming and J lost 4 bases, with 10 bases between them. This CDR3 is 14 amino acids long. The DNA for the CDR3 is TGTGCCAGCAGTTTAGGAGACGAGAGCTATGGCTACACCTTC. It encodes CASSLGDESYGYTF.

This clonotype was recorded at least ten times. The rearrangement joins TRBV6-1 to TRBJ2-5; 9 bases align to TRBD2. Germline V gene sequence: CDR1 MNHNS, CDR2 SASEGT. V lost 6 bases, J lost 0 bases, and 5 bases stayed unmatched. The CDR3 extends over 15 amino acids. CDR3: CASRSSGRYQETQYF. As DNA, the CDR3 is TGTGCCAGCAGATCCAGCGGGAGGTACCAAGAGACCCAGTACTTC.

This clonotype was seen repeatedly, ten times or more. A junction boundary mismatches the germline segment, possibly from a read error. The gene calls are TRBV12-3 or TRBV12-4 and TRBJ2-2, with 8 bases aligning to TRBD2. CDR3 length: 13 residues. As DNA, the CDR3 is TGCGTAACGACTAGCGCCAACACCGGGGAGCTGTTTTTT. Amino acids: CVTTSANTGELFF.

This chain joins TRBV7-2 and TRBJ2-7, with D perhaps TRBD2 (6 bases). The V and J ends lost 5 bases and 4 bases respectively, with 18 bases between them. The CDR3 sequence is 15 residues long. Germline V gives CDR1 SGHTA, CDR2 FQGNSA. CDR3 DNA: TGTGCCAGCAGCGAAACCCGGGACTCCTTATACGAGCAGTACTTC. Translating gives CASSETRDSLYEQYF.

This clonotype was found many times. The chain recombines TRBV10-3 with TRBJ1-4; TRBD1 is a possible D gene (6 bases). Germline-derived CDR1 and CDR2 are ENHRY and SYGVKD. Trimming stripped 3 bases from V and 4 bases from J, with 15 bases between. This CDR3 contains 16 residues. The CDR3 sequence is CAISDSTLQGNEKLFF. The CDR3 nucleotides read TGTGCCATCAGTGACTCCACTTTACAGGGTAATGAAAAACTGTTTTTT.

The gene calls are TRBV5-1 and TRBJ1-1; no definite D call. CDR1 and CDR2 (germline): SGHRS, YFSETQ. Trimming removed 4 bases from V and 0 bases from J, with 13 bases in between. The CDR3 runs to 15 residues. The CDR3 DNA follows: TGCGCCAGCAGCCGTACCTCCAGGTTGAACACTGAAGCTTTCTTT. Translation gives CASSRTSRLNTEAFF.

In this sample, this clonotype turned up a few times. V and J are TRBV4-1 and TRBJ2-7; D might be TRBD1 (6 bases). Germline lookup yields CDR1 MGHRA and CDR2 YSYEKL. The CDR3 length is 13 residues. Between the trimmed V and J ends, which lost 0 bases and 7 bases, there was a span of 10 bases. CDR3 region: CASSQDGTGEQYF. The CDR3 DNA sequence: TGCGCCAGCAGCCAAGATGGAACAGGGGAGCAGTACTTC.

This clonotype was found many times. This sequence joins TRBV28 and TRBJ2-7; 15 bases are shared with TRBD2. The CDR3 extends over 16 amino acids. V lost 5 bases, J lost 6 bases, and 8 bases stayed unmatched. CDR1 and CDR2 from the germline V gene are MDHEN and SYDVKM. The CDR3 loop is CASSPGTSGRICEQYF. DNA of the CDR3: TGTGCCAGCAGTCCAGGGACTAGCGGGAGGATCTGCGAGCAGTACTTC.